These 24 T cell receptor beta chains share one sample of origin, sequenced in a study of T cells in Graves' hyperthyroidism and ophthalmopathy. Authors of the study amplified TCR beta CDR3 regions from RNA transcripts. During a first-round RT-PCR of the TCR CDR3, the HTBI primer set was used. One entry per CDR3 protein, called by TCRdb with MiXCR from the multiplex PCR reads. Of roughly 150,000 distinct CDR3 sequences listed, about 9% are singletons. The sequencing sample was made of blood. The source of these receptors is a woman under 30 with Graves' hyperthyroidism that later progressed to Graves' ophthalmopathy.

This clonotype came up many times. V and J are TRBV9 and TRBJ1-2; D gene uncertain. Trimming took 0 bases from V and 1 from J, leaving 10 bases between them. This CDR3 has 15 residues. The germline gives CDR1 SGDLS, CDR2 YYNGEE. The CDR3 bases are TGTGCCAGCAGCGTAGGCCCAGCGCTTAACTATGGCTACACCTTC. It yields the protein CASSVGPALNYGYTF.

The gene calls are TRBV4-2 and TRBJ2-7, with TRBD1 matching over 11 bases. The ends lost 1 base at V and 6 bases at J; junction bases unmatched: 5. Germline V gene sequence: CDR1 LGHNA, CDR2 YNFKEQ. This CDR3 contains 15 residues. The DNA for the CDR3 is TGTGCCAGCAGCCAAGGGACAGGGGGCCCCCTCGAGCAGTACTTC. Amino acids: CASSQGTGGPLEQYF.

Many counts were recorded for this clonotype. The rearrangement links TRBV15 to TRBJ2-1, with D unclear. CDR3 length equals 11 residues. Germline V gene sequence: CDR1 LNHNV, CDR2 YYDKDF (reference sequence). V was trimmed by 3 bases and J by 4 bases, leaving 1 base between them. The DNA of the CDR3 is TGTGCCACCAGCAGGTACAATGAGCAGTTCTTC. Translation: CATSRYNEQFF.

In this sample, this clonotype turned up many times. The chain joins TRBV11-2 to TRBJ2-3; the match to TRBD2 covers 7 bases. This CDR3 comprises 15 residues. V lost 3 bases, J lost 0 bases, and 3 bases stayed unmatched. Germline CDR1 is SGHAT and CDR2 is FQNNGV. CDR3 sequence reads: CASSFSGFSTDTQYF. The CDR3 DNA sequence: TGTGCCAGCAGCTTTAGCGGGTTTAGCACAGATACGCAGTATTTT.

This chain uses TRBV19 with TRBJ1-3; TRBD1 matches 9 bases. The CDR3 is 15 amino acids. Germline V gives CDR1 LNHDA, CDR2 SQIVND (reference sequence). Losses at the gene ends were 7 bases for V and 2 bases for J; bases not matched to a gene: 6. The CDR3 here is CASTHDRGAGNTIYF. CDR3 in DNA: TGTGCCAGTACCCACGACAGGGGGGCTGGAAACACCATATATTTT.

This clonotype was found many times. The rearrangement uses TRBV24-1 and TRBJ1-4; D gene uncertain. V shed 6 bases and J shed 10 bases, with 5 bases lying between them. This CDR3 is 10 amino acids long. In germline, CDR1 is KGHDR, CDR2 SFDVKD. DNA of the CDR3: TGTGCCACCAGTTATAGAAAACTGTTTTTT. The encoded protein is CATSYRKLFF.

This clonotype was counted ten times or more. The genes are TRBV9 and TRBJ2-3, with D perhaps assigned TRBD1 or TRBD2 (6 bases each). Trimming removed 4 bases at V and 4 bases at J, with 22 bases between. The CDR3 totals 17 residues. The germline gives CDR1 SGDLS, CDR2 YYNGEE. The CDR3 DNA is TGTGCCAGCAGCCGTAGTGTATCGGGGGCAGGATCAGATACGCAGTATTTT. As protein: CASSRSVSGAGSDTQYF. The full variable domain, rest sourced from reference TRBV9 and TRBJ2-3, is DSGVTQTPKHLITATGQRVTLRCSPRSGDLSVYWYQQSLDQGLQFLIQYYNGEERAKGNILERFSAQQFPDLHSELNLSSLELGDSALYFCASSRSVSGAGSDTQYFGPGTRLTVL.

On this clonotype itself: Here the CDR3 omits its conserved ending phenylalanine or tryptophan, so a read error is the likely source. The V gene is TRBV11-2, the J gene TRBJ2-5; D tentatively fits TRBD1 or TRBD2 (5 bases each). This CDR3 region has 15 residues. Trimming removed 0 bases at V and 5 bases at J, with 13 bases between. Per germline, CDR1 SGHAT and CDR2 FQNNGV. Written as DNA, the CDR3 is TGTGCCAGCAGCTTAGATGGGACGCGATGGGAGACCCAGTACCTC. This sequence encodes CASSLDGTRWETQYL.

Many counts were recorded for this clonotype. The chain carries TRBV2 and TRBJ1-2; tentative D call: TRBD1 (6 bases). Germline lookup yields CDR1 SNHLY and CDR2 FYNNEI. The CDR3 contains 15 residues. Trimming removed 2 bases at V and 7 bases at J, with 17 bases between. Here the CDR3 reads CASSEYRTESFGYTF. CDR3 in DNA: TGTGCCAGCAGTGAATATAGGACAGAGAGTTTTGGCTACACCTTC.

This clonotype came up many times. The chain links TRBV6-1 to TRBJ2-5; D remains ambiguous. CDR1 is MNHNS and CDR2 is SASEGT in the germline V gene. This CDR3 is built from 13 residues. With 8 bases removed from V and 4 bases from J, the gap between germline ends came to 14 bases. CDR3 in DNA: TGTGCCAGCGGAATCCCCCGGTCAGAGACCCAGTACTTC. It specifies CASGIPRSETQYF.

In its sample, this clonotype was seen many times. The V call is TRBV6-2 or TRBV6-3, the J call TRBJ2-3, with D maybe TRBD2 (6 bases). This CDR3 is 21 amino acids long. V lost 2 bases and J lost 0, with 27 bases in between. Germline CDR1 is MNHEY and CDR2 is SVGEGT. The CDR3 coding sequence is TGTGCCAGCAGTTACCCGGATGGGACTGATCCTATAGTATTGAGCACAGATACGCAGTATTTT. It codes for CASSYPDGTDPIVLSTDTQYF.

In its sample, this clonotype was seen many times. This chain links TRBV18 with TRBJ2-7, with D tentatively TRBD1 (6 bases). This CDR3 has 14 amino acids. Germline assignment: CDR1 KGHSH and CDR2 LQKENI. V was cut by 4 bases and J by 0 bases, with 10 bases left in between. Here the CDR3 DNA reads TGTGCCAGCTCACTTAGACAGGACTCCTACGAGCAGTACTTC. This encodes CASSLRQDSYEQYF.

Ten or more counts support this clonotype. V is TRBV7-9 and J is TRBJ2-4; 8 bases agree with TRBD2. The length of the CDR3 is 15 residues. Trimming removed 5 bases from V and 2 bases from J; junction bases left unmatched: 5. Germline loops: CDR1 SEHNR, CDR2 FQNEAQ (reference sequence). The CDR3 region is CASSPTGGTKNIQYF. DNA of the CDR3: TGTGCCAGCAGCCCAACGGGGGGGACCAAAAACATTCAGTACTTC.

This clonotype was found many times. CDR3 nucleotides: TGCGCCAGCAGCTTGTTCAACTCCTACGAGCAGTACTTC. This encodes CASSLFNSYEQYF. The genes are TRBV5-1 and TRBJ2-7; D gene ambiguous. This CDR3 spans 13 amino acids. V was clipped by 1 base and J by 0 bases, with 5 bases between them. Germline values: CDR1 SGHRS, CDR2 YFSETQ. The variable domain in full, with the rest retrieved from reference TRBV5-1 and TRBJ2-7, is KAGVTQTPRYLIKTRGQQVTLSCSPISGHRSVSWYQQTPGQGLQFLFEYFSETQRNKGNFPGRFSGRQFSNSRSEMNVSTLELGDSALYLCASSLFNSYEQYFGPGTRLTVT.

This clonotype was observed at least ten times. V gene TRBV2 combines with J gene TRBJ1-4; 7 positions match TRBD1. Germline values: CDR1 SNHLY, CDR2 FYNNEI. The V gene end was trimmed by 6 bases and the J gene end by 3 bases; junction bases not matched to a gene: 7. CDR3 length: 15 residues. In DNA form, the CDR3 reads TGTGCCAGCAGACAAATGGGACAGCCTAATGAAAAACTGTTTTTT. Translating it yields CASRQMGQPNEKLFF.

In regard to this clonotype: A single base separates this from a much larger clone, so it may be a read error. J is TRBJ1-5 and V is TRBV19, with no clear D. Per germline, CDR1 LNHDA and CDR2 SQIVND (reference sequence). CDR3 length: 16 amino acids. V was shortened by 11 bases and J by 0 bases, with 20 bases between the two germline ends. For the CDR3, the DNA is TGTGCCGGTACCCCACTAAGGGAGACTAGCAATCAGCCCCAGCATTTT. Translated: CAGTPLRETSNQPQHF.

This clonotype was detected only a few times. This may come from a read error, since a much larger clone is one base off. This rearrangement joins TRBV20-1 to TRBJ1-4; no firm D call. The CDR3 contains 13 residues. V lost 1 base and J 7 bases, leaving 10 bases between the germline ends. Germline V lookup: CDR1 DFQATT, CDR2 SNEGSKA (reference sequence). CDR3 residues: CSARAGSGEKLFF. The CDR3 bases are TGCAGTGCTAGAGCGGGGTCCGGTGAAAAACTGTTTTTT.

The sample holds many counts of this clonotype. The CDR3 is CASSMTANTEAFF. CDR3 bases: TGTGCCAGCAGCATGACAGCGAACACTGAAGCTTTCTTT. This sequence joins TRBV7-2 and TRBJ1-1; tentatively, D is TRBD1 (5 bases). The V gene's germline CDR1 is SGHTA and CDR2 FQGNSA. Between the trimmed V and J ends, which lost 5 bases and 1 base, there was a span of 8 bases. The CDR3 has 13 residues.

This clonotype was found many times. A junction boundary mismatches the germline segment, possibly from a read error. The chain carries TRBV6-1 and TRBJ1-2; possibly TRBD1 for D (5 bases). The CDR3 runs 11 residues. Germline lookup yields CDR1 MNHNS and CDR2 SASEGT. The CDR3 region has the DNA TGTGCCAGCAGTGAACCAGGGTCCATCTCCTTC. Translation gives CASSEPGSISF.

This clonotype came up many times. This chain uses TRBV15 with TRBJ2-2, with no clear D. CDR1 is LNHNV and CDR2 is YYDKDF in the germline V gene (reference sequence). CDR3 size: 12 residues. The ends were cut back, 3 bases at V and 7 bases at J, with 6 bases in the middle. In DNA, the CDR3 is TGTGCCACCAGCAGGCCTAGCGGGGAGCTGTTTTTT. Its translation is CATSRPSGELFF.

The CDR3 coding sequence is TGTGCCAGCAGCTTGGCGGGCGGGGCCAACGTCCTGACTTTC. This gives the protein CASSLAGGANVLTF. The J gene is TRBJ2-6, the V gene TRBV5-5; the D is unclear. Per the germline V gene, CDR1 is SGHKS and CDR2 is YYEKEE (reference sequence). The CDR3 extends over 14 amino acids. Between the trimmed V and J ends, which lost 0 bases and 4 bases, there was a span of 5 bases.

This clonotype was detected a few times. This chain links TRBV5-8 with TRBJ2-4, with D perhaps being TRBD1 or TRBD2 (5 bases each). V was cut by 4 bases and J by 3 bases, with 14 bases left in between. Germline CDR1 SGHTS, CDR2 YDEGEE. The length of the CDR3 is 15 residues. The CDR3 coding sequence is TGTGCCAGCAGCGTGGGGGAATTAGACAAAAACATTCAGTACTTC. It specifies CASSVGELDKNIQYF.

This clonotype was observed many times. The gene calls are TRBV6-1 and TRBJ2-5, with 7 bases lining up with TRBD1. The length of the CDR3 is 13 residues. With 4 bases clipped from V and 4 bases from J, the junction kept 3 bases outside the gene matches. The germline V gene has CDR1 MNHNS and CDR2 SASEGT. The CDR3 loop reads CASSGGGRETQYF. CDR3 in DNA: TGTGCCAGCAGTGGAGGGGGCCGAGAGACCCAGTACTTC.

In this sample, this clonotype turned up many times. The chain is built from TRBV20-1 and TRBJ1-1; 7 bases are a match to TRBD1. Germline CDR1 is DFQATT and CDR2 is SNEGSKA (reference sequence). With V trimmed by 0 bases and J by 4 bases, 11 bases remained unmatched. CDR3 length: 16 amino acids. CDR3 nucleotides: TGCAGTGCTAGAGATCTAGGGGGCGCTTTGGCCACTGAAGCTTTCTTT. This translates into CSARDLGGALATEAFF.